These 7 T cell receptor beta chains came from one sample sequenced in a study of shared clonotypes between healthy human individuals. The assay was immunoSEQ multiplex PCR, and TCRdb's table has in-frame clones only and misses some. This table holds approximately 2.5 million clones, around nine tenths found once. Sequencing was performed on naive CD4+ T cells sorted from blood. Subset: CD45RA+ positively selected. The receptor source for this set is a man younger than 35 in good health.

This clone was seen just once. The V call is TRBV19, the J call TRBJ2-7; 11 bases are shared with TRBD2. The CDR3 has 15 residues. CDR1 is LNHDA, CDR2 SQIVND, per germline (reference sequence). The junction had 8 bases not matched to a gene; V was cut back by 6 bases and J by 4 bases. The CDR3, as DNA: TGTGCCAGTAGATCGTGGAGGACTAGCGGGTACGAGCAGTACTTC. It is translated as CASRSWRTSGYEQYF.

This clone was seen just once. The gene calls are TRBV5-4 and TRBJ1-1, with unresolved D. Germline CDR1 reads SGHNT; CDR2 reads YYREEE (reference sequence). The CDR3 spans 13 residues. V was pared by 4 bases and J by 1 base, with 8 bases between. Here the CDR3 reads CASSGVGNTEAFF. DNA of the CDR3: TGTGCCAGCAGCGGGGTGGGGAACACTGAAGCTTTCTTT.

This clone was observed a few times. The CDR3 nucleotides are TGTGCCAGCAGTGACAGTAACTATGGCTACACCTTC. Residues: CASSDSNYGYTF. The V call is TRBV6-4, the J call TRBJ1-2; D remains unclear. CDR3 length: 12 amino acids. Germline CDR1 is MRHNA and CDR2 is SNTAGT. Trimming took 2 bases from V and 1 from J, leaving 2 bases between them.

This clone was seen a few times. The V gene is TRBV30, the J gene TRBJ1-2; 7 positions match TRBD1. The CDR3 length is 14 residues. V dropped 4 bases and J dropped 7; count of bases not matched to a gene: 12. Germline lookup yields CDR1 GTSNPN and CDR2 SVGIG (reference sequence). This chain's CDR3 is CAWITTGTASGYTF. As DNA, the CDR3 is TGTGCCTGGATTACAACCGGGACAGCCTCTGGCTACACCTTC.

This sequence joins TRBV9 and TRBJ1-2; D is uncertain. The V gene lost 0 bases and the J gene lost 1 base, with 7 bases spanning the gap. The CDR3 has 14 residues. Germline loops: CDR1 SGDLS, CDR2 YYNGEE. The CDR3 loop is CASSVEEFNYGYTF. The CDR3 DNA reads as TGTGCCAGCAGCGTAGAGGAGTTTAACTATGGCTACACCTTC.

This chain connects TRBV19 to TRBJ1-6, with no clear D. From germline, CDR1 is LNHDA and CDR2 SQIVND (reference sequence). The CDR3 runs to 15 residues. V lost 5 bases to trimming and J lost 14 bases, with 22 bases between them. CDR3 bases: TGTGCCAGTAGTGCCGGTGGCCTGGGCCAAAAGGCCCTCCACTTT. Encoded protein: CASSAGGLGQKALHF.

The chain combines TRBV5-4 with TRBJ2-4; tentatively, D is TRBD1 (5 bases). Trimming cost V 2 bases and J 0 bases, with 9 bases left between them. This CDR3 has 15 residues. Germline CDR1 reads SGHNT; CDR2 reads YYREEE (reference sequence). The CDR3 loop is CASSLGALAKNIQYF. CDR3 bases: TGTGCCAGCAGCTTAGGGGCATTAGCCAAAAACATTCAGTACTTC. Looking up the rest from reference TRBV5-4 and TRBJ2-4 gives the full variable domain: ETGVTQSPTHLIKTRGQQVTLRCSSQSGHNTVSWYQQALGQGPQFIFQYYREEENGRGNFPPRFSGLQFPNYSSELNVNALELDDSALYLCASSLGALAKNIQYFGAGTRLSVL.